Listed here are 31 T cell receptor beta chains from one sample, sequenced in a study of breast tumors, draining lymph nodes, adjacent tissues. Samples came from axillary lymph nodes draining the breast cancer. TCRdb analysed the multiplex PCR reads with MiXCR anew, one entry per CDR3 protein. The table records some 120,000 distinct CDR3 sequences, 20% of them present only once. The sequencing sample was made of axillary lymph node tissue. The receptors were gathered from a female donor with breast cancer. Some clones in this sample may be carry-over from other donors' samples.

This clonotype occurred many times. The CDR3 region has the DNA TGTGCCAGCAGCTTAGTAGACAGTCAAGAGACCCAGTACTTC. Amino acid sequence: CASSLVDSQETQYF. V usage is TRBV5-4 and J usage is TRBJ2-5; tentatively, D is TRBD1 (5 bases). CDR1 and CDR2 from the germline V gene are SGHNT and YYREEE (reference sequence). CDR3 length: 14 amino acids. Trimming stripped 2 bases from V and 2 bases from J, with 10 bases between.

Ten or more counts support this clonotype. CDR3 bases: TGTGCCAGCAGCGTAGGGGGCGCCTCCACCACAGATACGCAGTATTTT. Its protein is CASSVGGASTTDTQYF. The chain has TRBV9 and TRBJ2-3; D may be TRBD1 (5 bases). Trimming cost V 0 bases and J 2 bases, with 13 bases left between them. This CDR3 has 16 amino acids. In germline, CDR1 is SGDLS, CDR2 YYNGEE.

The chain uses TRBV5-6 and TRBJ2-2, with D possibly matching TRBD2 (6 bases). Looked up from germline, CDR1 is SGHDT and CDR2 is YYEEEE. The V gene lost 5 bases and the J gene lost 6 bases, with 8 bases spanning the gap. There are 12 residues in the CDR3. The chain's CDR3 is CASRLAAGELFF. The DNA for the CDR3 is TGTGCCAGCAGACTAGCCGCCGGGGAGCTGTTTTTT.

With regard to this clonotype: It may be a read error: a sequence one base away is much more abundant. The chain carries TRBV2 and TRBJ1-2; D gene unclear. Germline V gene lookup returns CDR1 SNHLY and CDR2 FYNNEI. There are 12 residues in the CDR3. Trimming took off 7 bases at V and 7 bases at J, with 13 bases between the two ends. As DNA, the CDR3 is TGTGCCAGCAATACAGATAATATTGGCTACACCTTC. Translation gives CASNTDNIGYTF.

This clonotype showed up just once. A much bigger clone sits one base away, suggesting this may be a read error. Since no conserved phenylalanine or tryptophan closes the CDR3, a read error is the likely cause. The V and J genes are TRBV20-1 and TRBJ2-1; 10 bases are a match to TRBD2. Per germline, CDR1 DFQATT and CDR2 SNEGSKA (reference sequence). The trim removed 8 bases at V and 1 base at J, leaving 11 bases unmatched. CDR3 size: 16 residues. Written as DNA, the CDR3 is TGCAGTACGCTCCGGGTAGCGGGAGGTTCCTACAATGAGCAGTTCTCC. Amino acid sequence: CSTLRVAGGSYNEQFS.

This clonotype was observed at least ten times. This chain uses TRBV24-1 with TRBJ2-3; 10 bases line up with TRBD2. J gave up 3 bases and V 6 bases, and 11 bases lay outside the gene matches. The CDR3 runs to 17 residues. Germline lookup yields CDR1 KGHDR and CDR2 SFDVKD. The CDR3 here is CATSTDLAGARTDTQYF. The CDR3 nucleotides are TGTGCCACCAGTACAGATCTAGCGGGGGCGAGGACAGATACGCAGTATTTT.

V usage is TRBV27 and J usage is TRBJ2-1; D gene ambiguous. The CDR3 extends over 14 amino acids. V lost 7 bases and J 8 bases, leaving 18 bases between the germline ends. Germline V gene lookup returns CDR1 MNHEY and CDR2 SMNVEV (reference sequence). This chain's CDR3 is CASTRRSSLDEQFF. The DNA for the CDR3 is TGTGCCAGCACCCGGCGGTCTAGTCTCGATGAGCAGTTCTTC.

V usage is TRBV19 and J usage is TRBJ1-1, with TRBD1 identical over 7 bases. In germline, CDR1 is LNHDA, CDR2 SQIVND (reference sequence). V was pared by 9 bases and J by 1 base, with 5 bases of the junction left unmatched. This CDR3 contains 13 residues. The CDR3 reads CASLDRQNTEAFF. The CDR3, as DNA: TGTGCCAGCTTGGACAGGCAGAACACTGAAGCTTTCTTT.

This clonotype was recorded a few times. Being one base from a much bigger clone, this may be a read error. The genes are TRBV5-1 and TRBJ2-2; the D gene is possibly TRBD2 (5 bases). The CDR3 covers 13 residues. Per the germline V gene, CDR1 is SGHRS and CDR2 is YFSETQ. CDR3 region: CASSLGESGEPFF. The DNA of the CDR3 is TGCGCCAGCAGCCTCGGGGAGTCCGGGGAGCCGTTTTTT.

At least ten counts were recorded for this clonotype. This chain links TRBV20-1 with TRBJ2-1; D remains unclear. The CDR3 covers 14 residues. V lost 5 bases to trimming and J lost 1 base, with 12 bases between them. Germline V gene sequence: CDR1 DFQATT, CDR2 SNEGSKA (reference sequence). The CDR3 DNA sequence: TGCAGTGCTCCTCTACTCGGGTCCTACAATGAGCAGTTCTTC. Translation: CSAPLLGSYNEQFF.

This clonotype was picked up many times. V gene TRBV7-8 combines with J gene TRBJ2-5, with 8 positions matching TRBD1. This CDR3 contains 14 residues. Germline CDR1 SGHVS, CDR2 FQNEAQ. Losses at the gene ends were 5 bases for V and 4 bases for J; bases not matched to a gene: 6. The CDR3 DNA follows: TGTGCCAGCAGCGGGCGAGACAGGGGAGAGACCCAGTACTTC. Its translation is CASSGRDRGETQYF.

Comments on this clonotype: No DNA is shown, since the ends of the CDR3 on it are uncertain; the CDR3 is the one TCRdb lists. The chain links TRBV7-3 to TRBJ2-3; the table's D call, TRBD2, has no DNA check behind it. Germline assignment: CDR1 SGHTA and CDR2 FQGTGA. The CDR3 sequence runs 20 residues, both termini included. This CDR3 is CASSFYICSASITVTDTQYF.

This clonotype was observed many times. The gene calls are TRBV5-6 and TRBJ2-7; possible D gene TRBD1, 6 bases. The CDR3 has 15 residues. Germline V CDR1 and CDR2: SGHDT, YYEEEE. The germline V and J ends were trimmed by 0 bases and 2 bases, with 12 bases remaining between them. The CDR3 loop reads CASSLETGMTYEQYF. The CDR3 region has the DNA TGTGCCAGCAGCTTGGAGACAGGCATGACCTACGAGCAGTACTTC.

This clonotype was counted at least ten times. V gene TRBV19 combines with J gene TRBJ2-5; D is possibly TRBD2 (6 bases). Germline V gene sequence: CDR1 LNHDA, CDR2 SQIVND (reference sequence). V lost 6 bases, J lost 6 bases, and 14 bases lay in between. The CDR3 totals 13 residues. The CDR3 is CASRTDGGKTQYF. DNA for the CDR3: TGTGCCAGTAGGACGGACGGAGGGAAGACCCAGTACTTC. Full variable domain (outside the CDR3, taken from reference TRBV19 and TRBJ2-5): DGGITQSPKYLFRKEGQNVTLSCEQNLNHDAMYWYRQDPGQGLRLIYYSQIVNDFQKGDIAEGYSVSREKKESFPLTVTSAQKNPTAFYLCASRTDGGKTQYFGPGTRLLVL.

As for this clonotype: One base away lies a much larger clone, so this may be a sequencing read error. The genes are TRBV5-1 and TRBJ2-5; 8 bases line up with TRBD2. CDR3 length: 13 amino acids. Germline-derived CDR1 and CDR2 are SGHRS and YFSETQ. In nucleotides, the CDR3 is TGCGCCAGCAAGACAGCGGGAGTTGAGACCCAGCACTTC. Encoded protein: CASKTAGVETQHF.

This clonotype was seen many times. The chain couples TRBV18 to TRBJ1-2, with a tentative D call TRBD1 (5 bases). This CDR3 is built from 14 residues. The V end was cut by 4 bases, the J end by 6 bases, with 15 bases between. The germline CDR1 and CDR2 sequences are KGHSH and LQKENI. The CDR3 bases are TGTGCCAGCTCACGGTATCAGGGACGGGATGGCTACACCTTC. Translated: CASSRYQGRDGYTF.

J is TRBJ1-1 and V is TRBV7-9, with TRBD1 matching 7 bases. V shed 5 bases, J shed 7 bases, and the junction held 7 bases outside the gene matches. Germline lookup yields CDR1 SEHNR and CDR2 FQNEAQ (reference sequence). The CDR3 consists of 13 residues. In nucleotides, the CDR3 is TGTGCCAGCAGCCCAAGTGGGACAGATGAAGCTTTCTTT. Protein sequence: CASSPSGTDEAFF.

This clonotype was picked up many times. This chain uses TRBV7-2 with TRBJ2-3; D gene ambiguous. Germline V gene sequence: CDR1 SGHTA, CDR2 FQGNSA. V shed 0 bases and J shed 2 bases, with 9 bases lying between them. The CDR3 sequence is 15 residues long. The CDR3 DNA sequence: TGTGCCAGCAGCTTAGCGGAACTACCCACAGATACGCAGTATTTT. Its protein product is CASSLAELPTDTQYF.

Comments on this clonotype: A read error may be the cause here, since a much bigger clone is one base away. Without the conserved terminal phenylalanine or tryptophan, this CDR3 likely stems from a read error. This chain links TRBV6-6 with TRBJ2-7, with TRBD2 as a possible D gene (7 bases). The germline V gene encodes CDR1 MNHNY and CDR2 SVGAGI (reference sequence). The CDR3 spans 15 residues. V was shortened by 7 bases and J by 0 bases, with 16 bases between the two germline ends. The CDR3 protein is CASKLGGLSSYEQYS. CDR3 bases: TGTGCCAGCAAGCTCGGGGGGCTAAGCTCCTACGAGCAGTACTCC.

There are many counts of this clonotype. V and J are TRBV11-2 and TRBJ2-1; D is undetermined. CDR1 is SGHAT, CDR2 FQNNGV, per germline. The CDR3 has 17 residues. Trimming stripped 3 bases from V and 0 bases from J, with 15 bases between. CDR3 in DNA: TGTGCCAGCAGCTTTCAGTGGTTTCCCAACTCCTACAATGAGCAGTTCTTC. This gives the protein CASSFQWFPNSYNEQFF.

This clonotype was recorded many times. The chain combines TRBV5-1 with TRBJ2-3, with D perhaps matching TRBD1 (6 bases). CDR3 length: 14 amino acids. The germline V gene has CDR1 SGHRS and CDR2 YFSETQ. Trimming pared 0 bases from V and 6 bases from J, leaving 11 bases between. CDR3 DNA: TGCGCCAGCAGCTTGGGAACAGGGCTGGATACGCAGTATTTT. Translating gives CASSLGTGLDTQYF. The variable domain in full, completed from reference TRBV5-1 and TRBJ2-3, reads KAGVTQTPRYLIKTRGQQVTLSCSPISGHRSVSWYQQTPGQGLQFLFEYFSETQRNKGNFPGRFSGRQFSNSRSEMNVSTLELGDSALYLCASSLGTGLDTQYFGPGTRLTVL.

The V and J genes are TRBV4-2 and TRBJ2-1, with TRBD2 identical over 8 bases. The CDR3 has 16 amino acids. The V gene end was trimmed by 0 bases and the J gene end by 6 bases; junction bases not matched to a gene: 7. Germline CDR1 is LGHNA and CDR2 is YNFKEQ. The CDR3 loop is CASSQEISGDFNEQFF. The CDR3 nucleotides are TGTGCCAGCAGCCAAGAAATTAGCGGGGACTTCAATGAGCAGTTCTTC.

For this clonotype: A clone one base away is much larger, so this may be a read error. The chain combines TRBV9 with TRBJ2-1; TRBD1 might be the D (6 bases). Germline V gene sequence: CDR1 SGDLS, CDR2 YYNGEE. Between the trimmed V and J ends, which lost 4 bases and 9 bases, there was a span of 20 bases. The CDR3 has 15 amino acids. In DNA form, the CDR3 reads TGTGCCAGCAGCCGCTGGGGGCAGGGTAGACCTGAGCAGTTCTTC. It encodes CASSRWGQGRPEQFF.

This clonotype appeared many times. The chain recombines TRBV20-1 with TRBJ1-6; unclear D gene. Germline V gene data show CDR1 as DFQATT and CDR2 as SNEGSKA (reference sequence). V shed 3 bases and J shed 5 bases, with 8 bases lying between them. The CDR3 totals 13 residues. CDR3 DNA sequence: TGCAGTGCTAGCAGGACGGATAATTCACCCCTCCACTTT. This translates into CSASRTDNSPLHF.

This clonotype has a handful of counts. The chain is built from TRBV3-1 and TRBJ2-1; D call uncertain. The V end lost 4 bases, the J end lost 9 bases, and 7 bases lay between the germline ends. The V gene's germline CDR1 is LGHDT and CDR2 YNNKEL (reference sequence). This CDR3 spans 11 amino acids. CDR3 protein: CASSRGGEQFF. The DNA of the CDR3 is TGTGCCAGCAGCCGAGGCGGTGAGCAGTTCTTC.

In the case of this clonotype: A clone one base away is much larger, so this may be a read error. The chain uses TRBV6-6 and TRBJ2-1; D is tentatively TRBD1 or TRBD2 (6 bases each). The germline gives CDR1 MNHNY, CDR2 SVGAGI (reference sequence). CDR3 length: 15 amino acids. The CDR3 is CASSRPRDNYNERFF. CDR3 DNA: TGTGCCAGCAGTCGTCCGCGGGACAACTACAATGAGCGGTTCTTC.

To note about this clonotype: This may be a read error, as it is one base from a much larger clone. The V gene is TRBV4-2, the J gene TRBJ2-3, with 10 bases that match TRBD2. Germline CDR1 is LGHNA and CDR2 is YNFKEQ. The CDR3 length is 17 residues. In DNA, the CDR3 is TGTGCCAGCAGCCAGGGGACTAGCGTGACTAGCACAGATACGCAGTGTTTT. It codes for CASSQGTSVTSTDTQCF.

This clonotype was observed many times. The genes are TRBV2 and TRBJ2-3, with 13 nucleotides matching TRBD2. CDR1 SNHLY and CDR2 FYNNEI come from the germline V gene. After removal of 6 bases from V and 6 bases from J, the junction contained 6 bases not matched to a gene. The CDR3 loop spans 15 amino acids. The CDR3 nucleotides are TGTGCCAGCAGGGAGACTAGCGGGGGGCTTGATACGCAGTATTTT. It yields the protein CASRETSGGLDTQYF.

With regard to this clonotype: An end of the junction does not agree with germline; a read error may underlie this. This chain uses TRBV6-1 with TRBJ2-7; D gene uncertain. From germline, CDR1 is MNHNS and CDR2 SASEGT. This CDR3 is 16 amino acids long. The CDR3 here is CAGSETATGFLYEQYF. The CDR3 DNA sequence: TGTGCCGGCAGTGAAACTGCAACGGGTTTCTTGTACGAGCAGTACTTC.

As to this clonotype: A much more abundant neighbour one base away suggests this may be a read error. The chain uses TRBV5-4 and TRBJ2-2, with D possibly TRBD2 on 5 matching bases. The CDR3 runs to 16 residues. Per germline, CDR1 SGHNT and CDR2 YYREEE (reference sequence). CDR3 coding DNA: TGTGCCAGCACCCCGGGCGGCCCGTTGAACACCGGGGAGCTGGTTTTT. Residues: CASTPGGPLNTGELVF.

Ten or more counts support this clonotype. This chain uses TRBV20-1 with TRBJ2-5; the D gene is possibly TRBD1 (5 bases). CDR3 length: 13 amino acids. Germline CDR1 DFQATT, CDR2 SNEGSKA (reference sequence). V was pared by 6 bases and J by 1 base, with 12 bases between. CDR3 sequence reads: CSALPGSQETQYF. The CDR3 DNA follows: TGCAGTGCCCTCCCAGGGTCCCAAGAGACCCAGTACTTC.